This T cell receptor (beta chain) comes out of a study of beta chain features in type 1 diabetes. V gave up 3 bases and J gave up 4 bases, with 6 bases separating them. The CDR3 extends over 11 amino acids. Germline V gene sequence: CDR1 SQVTM, CDR2 ANQGSEA. The study, taken as a whole, reports: Among patients, naive, central memory and Treg TCRB repertoires appeared more similar than among healthy donors. A cDNA-based sequencing approach could over-represent cells with high TCR expression.

This clone was seen more than once but under ten times. Antigen: not known. The entirety of the isolated RNA underwent reverse transcription, so expressed TCRB transcripts were sequenced. Method: immunoSEQ multiplex PCR; TCRdb's copy keeps in-frame clones and lacks some. The sample has almost 350,000 clones; less than 9.5% are singletons. The collection from each donor was one heparinised blood draw averaging around 0.11 L. Each sorted fraction was over 95% pure. The source is a woman younger than 30 in good health. The specimen was central memory CD4+ T cells from blood. V is TRBV29-1 and J is TRBJ1-2; D is undetermined. Here the CDR3 reads CSVEEAYGYTF. CDR3 DNA sequence: TGCAGCGTTGAGGAAGCCTATGGCTACACCTTC. Filled out from reference TRBV29-1 and TRBJ1-2, the complete variable domain reads SAVISQKPSRDICQRGTSLTIQCQVDSQVTMMFWYRQQPGQSLTLIATANQGSEATYESGFVIDKFPISRPNLTFSTLTVSNMSPEDSSIYLCSVEEAYGYTFGSGTRLTVV.